One sample yielded the 25 T cell receptor beta chains listed below, sequenced in a study of blood T cell repertoires in COVID-19. Repertoires were generated with immunoSEQ multiplex PCR, while TCRdb's copy carries only in-frame clones and drops some. The sample contains 220,000 or so clones, 80% to 90% of which appear only once. Material: peripheral blood. The receptors stem from a woman aged 60-75 years who had recovered from COVID-19.

This chain uses TRBV2 with TRBJ2-5, with 7 nucleotides matching TRBD1. Unmatched junction bases numbered 5, after V lost 2 bases and J lost 2 bases. CDR1 is SNHLY, CDR2 FYNNEI, per germline. This CDR3 is built from 15 residues. This CDR3 reads CASSEIRDSQETQYF. For the CDR3, the DNA is TGTGCCAGCAGTGAAATTCGGGACAGTCAAGAGACCCAGTACTTC.

The chain combines TRBV7-9 with TRBJ2-1, with D possibly being TRBD2 (5 bases). Germline assignment: CDR1 SEHNR and CDR2 FQNEAQ (reference sequence). Trimming pared 3 bases from V and 13 bases from J, leaving 10 bases between. The CDR3 runs to 11 residues. The CDR3 sequence is CASSLLAEQFF. The CDR3 DNA is TGTGCCAGCAGCTTGCTAGCAGAACAGTTCTTC.

Of note for this clone: This CDR3 is also generated by other DNA sequences in the sample. The rearrangement links TRBV2 to TRBJ2-7, with 8 bases fitting TRBD1. The CDR3 extends over 14 amino acids. Germline CDR1 reads SNHLY; CDR2 reads FYNNEI. V lost 4 bases and J lost 3; bases outside the gene matches: 5. The CDR3 coding sequence is TGTGCCAGCAGTGCTGGACAGGGTGACTACGAGCAGTACTTC. This sequence encodes CASSAGQGDYEQYF.

The CDR3, as DNA: TGTGCCTGGAGCAACTTACAGGGGTTGGGGAACACCGGGGAGCTGTTTTTT. This gives the protein CAWSNLQGLGNTGELFF. The chain employs TRBV30 and TRBJ2-2, with 7 bases aligning to TRBD1. After removal of 3 bases from V and 1 base from J, the junction contained 11 bases not matched to a gene. Germline V gene data show CDR1 as GTSNPN and CDR2 as SVGIG (reference sequence). This CDR3 comprises 17 residues.

The chain carries TRBV29-1 and TRBJ1-2; D call uncertain. Trimming removed 7 bases from V and 2 bases from J, with 14 bases in between. CDR3 length equals 13 residues. CDR1 and CDR2 from the germline V gene are SQVTM and ANQGSEA. The CDR3 DNA reads as TGCAGCGGACTTTTGGCATCCAACTATGGCTACACCTTC. Translating it yields CSGLLASNYGYTF.

In this sample, this clone turned up a few times. The V and J genes are TRBV5-1 and TRBJ1-1; maybe TRBD1 (6 bases). Trimming took off 5 bases at V and 1 base at J, with 9 bases between the two ends. The CDR3 runs to 13 residues. Germline loops: CDR1 SGHRS, CDR2 YFSETQ. The CDR3 coding sequence is TGCGCCAGCAGGAGGGACACGAACACTGAAGCTTTCTTT. Its translation: CASRRDTNTEAFF.

This clone appeared a single time. This chain connects TRBV19 to TRBJ1-3; D ambiguous. Trimming stripped 5 bases from V and 0 bases from J, with 8 bases between. Germline lookup yields CDR1 LNHDA and CDR2 SQIVND (reference sequence). The CDR3 is 14 amino acids. The CDR3 region is CASSLESSGNTIYF. DNA of the CDR3: TGTGCCAGTAGTCTCGAGAGCTCTGGAAACACCATATATTTT.

This clone was observed a handful of times. This rearrangement joins TRBV4-3 to TRBJ2-2, with D perhaps matching TRBD2 (6 bases). The germline CDR1 and CDR2 sequences are LGHNA and YSLEER. Trimming stripped 0 bases from V and 6 bases from J, with 14 bases between. There are 16 residues in the CDR3. The CDR3 is CASSQDRGSLAGELFF. CDR3 nucleotides: TGCGCCAGCAGCCAAGATCGGGGGTCCCTGGCCGGGGAGCTGTTTTTT.

The chain joins TRBV6-5 to TRBJ2-1, with TRBD2 as a possible D gene (7 bases). The V end was cut by 8 bases, the J end by 3 bases, with 14 bases between. CDR3 length: 14 amino acids. Germline V gene lookup returns CDR1 MNHEY and CDR2 SVGAGI. CDR3 loop: CASGWGGLYNEQFF. CDR3 in DNA: TGTGCCAGCGGATGGGGGGGCCTCTACAATGAGCAGTTCTTC.

The chain is built from TRBV19 and TRBJ2-5; D is undetermined. CDR3 length equals 13 residues. V was trimmed by 2 bases and J by 5 bases, leaving 9 bases between them. CDR1 and CDR2 from the germline V gene are LNHDA and SQIVND (reference sequence). This CDR3 is CASSIMTRETQYF. The CDR3 DNA follows: TGTGCCAGTAGTATAATGACAAGGGAGACCCAGTACTTC.

The chain recombines TRBV4-1 with TRBJ2-2; 12 positions agree with TRBD2. The germline V gene has CDR1 MGHRA and CDR2 YSYEKL. The ends lost 6 bases at V and 0 bases at J; junction bases unmatched: 5. The CDR3 has 17 residues. The CDR3 DNA reads as TGCGCCAGCAGGTCTCTAGCGGGGGGGGCGAACACCGGGGAGCTGTTTTTT. It translates to CASRSLAGGANTGELFF.

The chain recombines TRBV12-3 or TRBV12-4 with TRBJ1-3; D gene ambiguous. The CDR3 runs to 11 residues. Trimming took 5 bases from V and 8 from J, leaving 7 bases between them. The CDR3 reads CASSIRDTIYF. The DNA of the CDR3 is TGTGCCAGCAGTATCCGGGACACCATATATTTT.

This rearrangement joins TRBV11-2 to TRBJ1-2; 7 nucleotides align to TRBD1. Germline V lookup: CDR1 SGHAT, CDR2 FQNNGV. This CDR3 contains 16 residues. V shed 1 base and J 3 bases; nucleotides not matched to a gene: 8. The CDR3 sequence: CASSLGDRVVDYGYTF. Written as DNA, the CDR3 is TGTGCCAGCAGCTTAGGTGACAGGGTGGTTGACTATGGCTACACCTTC.

This chain links TRBV11-1 with TRBJ2-3, with 7 bases aligning to TRBD1. Germline CDR1 SGHAT, CDR2 FQDESV (reference sequence). With 3 bases clipped from V and 4 bases from J, the junction kept 4 bases outside the gene matches. There are 14 residues in the CDR3. CDR3 bases: TGTGCCAGCAGCTTGGGGACAGCCGCAGATACGCAGTATTTT. Amino acid sequence: CASSLGTAADTQYF.

This chain joins TRBV10-3 and TRBJ2-3; 8 nucleotides align to TRBD2. CDR1 and CDR2 from the germline V gene are ENHRY and SYGVKD. Trimming took 6 bases from V and 1 from J; bases not matched to a gene: 9. The CDR3 has 16 amino acids. The CDR3 sequence: CAIRSGGAGGTDTQYF. CDR3 in DNA: TGTGCCATCAGGTCCGGGGGGGCCGGAGGCACAGATACGCAGTATTTT.

This clone is a singleton in its sample. This chain joins TRBV28 and TRBJ1-2; weak D call: TRBD1 (5 bases). With 11 bases removed from V and 0 bases from J, the gap between germline ends came to 13 bases. Germline values: CDR1 MDHEN, CDR2 SYDVKM. The CDR3 sequence is 13 residues long. The CDR3 loop reads CAAGQVANYGYTF. The CDR3 DNA sequence: TGTGCCGCAGGGCAGGTCGCTAACTATGGCTACACCTTC.

The chain couples TRBV7-2 to TRBJ2-3; 15 nucleotides align to TRBD2. The CDR3 spans 18 residues. Trimming took 3 bases from V and 4 from J; bases not matched to a gene: 8. Germline V gene data show CDR1 as SGHTA and CDR2 as FQGNSA. The CDR3 sequence is CASSFYGTSGGRADTQYF. The CDR3 DNA sequence: TGTGCCAGCAGCTTTTATGGGACTAGCGGGGGGCGGGCAGATACGCAGTATTTT.

This chain links TRBV11-2 with TRBJ1-2; maybe TRBD1 (6 bases). Trimming cost V 3 bases and J 6 bases, with 11 bases left between them. Germline V CDR1 and CDR2: SGHAT, FQNNGV. This CDR3 region has 13 residues. CDR3 sequence reads: CASSFRGADGYTF. The CDR3 coding sequence is TGTGCCAGCAGCTTCCGGGGGGCAGATGGCTACACCTTC. The full variable domain, completed using reference TRBV11-2 and TRBJ1-2, is EAGVAQSPRYKIIEKRQSVAFWCNPISGHATLYWYQQILGQGPKLLIQFQNNGVVDDSQLPKDRFSAERLKGVDSTLKIQPAKLEDSAVYLCASSFRGADGYTFGSGTRLTVV.

The chain recombines TRBV12-3 or TRBV12-4 with TRBJ1-1; D may be TRBD1 (6 bases). The V end lost 0 bases, the J end lost 4 bases, and 6 bases lay between the germline ends. The CDR3 consists of 13 residues. CDR3 DNA: TGTGCCAGCAGTTTAGCAGGGGGCACTGAAGCTTTCTTT. This codes for CASSLAGGTEAFF.

This chain uses TRBV21-1 with TRBJ1-1. TRBV21-1 is termed a pseudogene. CDR3 size: 13 residues. In nucleotides, the CDR3 is TGTGCCAGCACCAAGACCCGGGCGGGTGAAGCTTTCTTT. This translates into CASTKTRAGEAFF.

This clone was counted once. The chain links TRBV15 to TRBJ2-3; a possible D gene is TRBD2 (6 bases). The V end was cut by 0 bases, the J end by 2 bases, with 15 bases between. Germline loops: CDR1 LNHNV, CDR2 YYDKDF (reference sequence). The CDR3 is 17 amino acids. DNA of the CDR3: TGTGCCACCAGCAGAGATTTTTTAGCGGCGGACACAGATACGCAGTATTTT. This codes for CATSRDFLAADTDTQYF.

In this sample, this clone turned up a few times. The chain uses TRBV9 and TRBJ2-2, with D tentatively TRBD1 (6 bases). The V and J ends lost 0 bases and 4 bases respectively, with 10 bases between them. The germline V gene has CDR1 SGDLS and CDR2 YYNGEE. This CDR3 has 15 amino acids. CDR3 residues: CASSVGDMGTGELFF. CDR3 DNA: TGTGCCAGCAGCGTAGGGGACATGGGCACCGGGGAGCTGTTTTTT. The variable domain in full, completed from reference TRBV9 and TRBJ2-2, reads DSGVTQTPKHLITATGQRVTLRCSPRSGDLSVYWYQQSLDQGLQFLIQYYNGEERAKGNILERFSAQQFPDLHSELNLSSLELGDSALYFCASSVGDMGTGELFFGEGSRLTVL.

This clone was counted once. The rearrangement links TRBV5-1 to TRBJ2-2, with D unclear. The V end lost 1 base, the J end lost 1 base, and 8 bases lay between the germline ends. The CDR3 spans 15 residues. The germline CDR1 and CDR2 sequences are SGHRS and YFSETQ. The CDR3 bases are TGCGCCAGCAGCTTGCTGTCAGAGAACACCGGGGAGCTGTTTTTT. This codes for CASSLLSENTGELFF. Supplemented by reference TRBV5-1 and TRBJ2-2, the full variable domain reads KAGVTQTPRYLIKTRGQQVTLSCSPISGHRSVSWYQQTPGQGLQFLFEYFSETQRNKGNFPGRFSGRQFSNSRSEMNVSTLELGDSALYLCASSLLSENTGELFFGEGSRLTVL.

This clone was detected only a few times. The rearrangement joins TRBV2 to TRBJ1-2; 9 nucleotides align to TRBD1. Looked up from germline, CDR1 is SNHLY and CDR2 is FYNNEI. Trimming at V came to 4 bases and at J to 2 bases, leaving 5 bases not matched to a gene. This CDR3 contains 15 residues. The CDR3 bases are TGTGCCAGCAGTGCAGCAGGACAGGGGAACTATGGCTACACCTTC. Translation: CASSAAGQGNYGYTF. Full variable domain (missing parts from reference TRBV2 and TRBJ1-2): EPEVTQTPSHQVTQMGQEVILRCVPISNHLYFYWYRQILGQKVEFLVSFYNNEISEKSEIFDDQFSVERPDGSNFTLKIRSTKLEDSAMYFCASSAAGQGNYGYTFGSGTRLTVV.

The chain is built from TRBV2 and TRBJ2-5; 11 bases are a match to TRBD2. This CDR3 has 15 amino acids. V dropped 6 bases and J dropped 1; count of bases not matched to a gene: 4. Germline CDR1 reads SNHLY; CDR2 reads FYNNEI. CDR3 nucleotides: TGTGCCAGCAGAGGTAGCGGGGGGGCCCAAGAGACCCAGTACTTC. Translating it yields CASRGSGGAQETQYF.